This T cell receptor (beta chain) came from a study of blood T cells in healthy people across ages. Study-level results: No one knew whether donors had CMV, which possibly confounded expanded clonotype changes.

It was with a sample-barcoded 5' primer and a J-beta primer mix that a second PCR of roughly 7 to 12 cycles was run. TCRdb redid the calling of the 5' RACE reads with MiXCR, one entry per CDR3 protein. The data show around 650,000 distinct CDR3 sequences, 32% seen once. Trimming took 6 bases from V and 4 from J, leaving 17 bases between them. The CDR3 consists of 14 residues. Germline V gene sequence: CDR1 DFQATT, CDR2 SNEGSKA (reference sequence). Regarding this clonotype: The antigen remains undetermined.

Material: blood. V usage is TRBV20-1 and J usage is TRBJ2-3, with D tentatively TRBD1 or TRBD2 (5 bases each). The receptor comes from a woman older than 75 in good health. The CDR3 loop reads CSAIGTYSADTQYF. The CDR3 nucleotides are TGCAGTGCCATCGGGACCTACTCGGCAGATACGCAGTATTTT.